This TCR beta chain was identified in a study of cytomegalovirus exposure and HLA in healthy donors. Study conclusions and caveats: Some highly shared sequence variants likely arose as a pipeline artifact. In a later analysis, CMV-associated beta chains were mostly HLA-associated, it appeared. Most of the TCR beta V segments (in an earlier analysis) were productive either about 87% or about 30% of the time.

This clone is medium-sized by frequency. Its antigen is currently unknown. PCR employed 60 Vbeta and 13 Jbeta primers. Assay used: immunoSEQ multiplex PCR; TCRdb lists only in-frame clones, some missing. This repertoire includes approximately 110,000 clones. The length of the CDR3 is 13 residues. Looked up from germline, CDR1 is MNHNS and CDR2 is SASEGT. V shed 7 bases and J shed 3 bases, with 9 bases lying between them. This chain uses TRBV6-1 with TRBJ2-2, with D perhaps TRBD1 (6 bases). This TCR was sampled from a man aged 18 to 29 in good health and CMV-seronegative. Sequencing used PBMCs. Here the CDR3 DNA reads TGTGCCAGCAAAAACAGGGACACCGGGGAGCTGTTTTTT. Translated: CASKNRDTGELFF.